Below, 24 T cell receptor beta chains from the same sample are listed, as sequenced in a study of cytomegalovirus exposure and HLA in healthy donors. Use of 60 Vbeta and 13 Jbeta primers characterized the PCR. The assay was immunoSEQ multiplex PCR, and TCRdb's table has in-frame clones only and misses some. The data show hundreds of thousands of clones, roughly 79% seen once. The sequenced material came from PBMCs. All receptors derive from a male donor in good health and CMV-seronegative.

The chain combines TRBV7-3 with TRBJ2-5, with D possibly TRBD2 on 6 matching bases. There are 14 residues in the CDR3. With 5 bases removed from V and 1 base from J, the gap between germline ends came to 11 bases. Germline V gives CDR1 SGHTA, CDR2 FQGTGA. The DNA for the CDR3 is TGTGCCAGCAGCCCCCTCGGGGGCCAAGAGACCCAGTACTTC. This gives the protein CASSPLGGQETQYF.

The J gene is TRBJ2-7, the V gene TRBV9; 9 bases are shared with TRBD1. The germline V gene encodes CDR1 SGDLS and CDR2 YYNGEE. The V and J ends lost 2 bases and 7 bases, in that order; junction bases with no gene match: 10. The CDR3 consists of 15 residues. CDR3 region: CASSVFPGQGGEQYF. CDR3 nucleotide sequence: TGTGCCAGCAGCGTCTTTCCGGGACAGGGAGGAGAGCAGTACTTC.

The gene calls are TRBV5-1 and TRBJ2-7, with TRBD2 as a possible D gene (6 bases). The CDR3 runs 17 residues. Germline lookup yields CDR1 SGHRS and CDR2 YFSETQ. V shed 3 bases and J shed 2 bases, with 21 bases lying between them. The CDR3 DNA is TGCGCCAGCAGCTCCTCCCTTCAGGGAGGAACACCCTACGAGCAGTACTTC. Translation: CASSSSLQGGTPYEQYF.

The chain employs TRBV27 and TRBJ2-1, with 10 bases identical to TRBD1. V dropped 3 bases and J dropped 6; count of bases not matched to a gene: 2. The germline V gene encodes CDR1 MNHEY and CDR2 SMNVEV (reference sequence). CDR3 length: 14 residues. As DNA, the CDR3 is TGTGCCAGCAGTTTGGGGACAGGGGCCAATGAGCAGTTCTTC. Translated, it gives CASSLGTGANEQFF.

This chain connects TRBV7-3 to TRBJ1-1; no clear D gene. V was trimmed by 5 bases and J by 0 bases, leaving 10 bases between them. This CDR3 has 14 amino acids. Germline loops: CDR1 SGHTA, CDR2 FQGTGA. This CDR3 reads CASSPVYMNTEAFF. In DNA, the CDR3 is TGTGCCAGCAGCCCAGTATACATGAACACTGAAGCTTTCTTT.

The gene calls are TRBV11-2 and TRBJ2-7; possible D gene TRBD1, 5 bases. The CDR3 loop spans 18 amino acids. V lost 7 bases and J lost 3, with 28 bases in between. Germline CDR1 reads SGHAT; CDR2 reads FQNNGV. CDR3 loop: CASIRTFRKGNVVYEQYF. The CDR3 DNA follows: TGTGCCAGCATCCGCACCTTTAGAAAGGGGAATGTTGTCTACGAGCAGTACTTC.

The rearrangement links TRBV19 to TRBJ2-7; TRBD2 is a possible D gene (6 bases). The CDR3 runs 14 residues. V shed 7 bases and J shed 6 bases, with 19 bases lying between them. The germline gives CDR1 LNHDA, CDR2 SQIVND (reference sequence). The CDR3, as DNA: TGTGCCAGTACCCCGGGACTCCTGGATTCCGAGCAGTACTTC. This translates into CASTPGLLDSEQYF. Full variable domain (remainder filled in from reference TRBV19 and TRBJ2-7): DGGITQSPKYLFRKEGQNVTLSCEQNLNHDAMYWYRQDPGQGLRLIYYSQIVNDFQKGDIAEGYSVSREKKESFPLTVTSAQKNPTAFYLCASTPGLLDSEQYFGPGTRLTVT.

The genes are TRBV27 and TRBJ1-2, with D possibly being TRBD1 (5 bases). CDR1 is MNHEY, CDR2 SMNVEV, per germline (reference sequence). V was cut by 6 bases and J by 10 bases, with 15 bases left in between. The CDR3 has 12 amino acids. The CDR3 DNA reads TGTGCCAGCAGCTCTACCGAAGGGGACTACACCTTC. This sequence encodes CASSSTEGDYTF.

This clone was counted only a few times. Since a much larger clone is just one base distant, this may be a read error. The rearrangement links TRBV7-3 to TRBJ2-7; 9 positions agree with TRBD1. Germline V CDR1 and CDR2: SGHTA, FQGTGA. J gave up 7 bases and V 3 bases, and 7 bases lay outside the gene matches. The CDR3 has 14 amino acids. The DNA for the CDR3 is TGTGCCAGCAGCTTCCGGGACAGGGTCAATGAGCAGTACTTC. The encoded protein is CASSFRDRVNEQYF.

The chain combines TRBV27 with TRBJ2-5; 9 bases align to TRBD2. The J call is uncertain, as TRBJ2-7 better fits the DNA end. Germline V gene sequence: CDR1 MNHEY, CDR2 SMNVEV (reference sequence). The CDR3 is made up of 15 amino acids. CDR3: CASSFGLAGNYEQYF. The CDR3 DNA reads as TGTGCCAGCAGTTTCGGGCTAGCGGGGAACTACGAGCAGTACTTC.

V usage is TRBV19 and J usage is TRBJ1-2, with D possibly TRBD1 on 5 matching bases. Germline values: CDR1 LNHDA, CDR2 SQIVND (reference sequence). V was trimmed by 7 bases and J by 3 bases, leaving 12 bases between them. The CDR3 is made up of 13 amino acids. CDR3 in amino acids: CASTPGGDYGYTF. DNA of the CDR3: TGTGCCAGTACCCCCGGGGGGGACTATGGCTACACCTTC.

The chain combines TRBV5-6 with TRBJ1-1; TRBD1 matches at 7 bases. This CDR3 region has 14 residues. Germline V gives CDR1 SGHDT, CDR2 YYEEEE. V dropped 3 bases and J dropped 6; count of bases not matched to a gene: 8. CDR3 protein: CASSYGQVRAEAFF. In DNA, the CDR3 is TGTGCCAGCAGCTATGGACAGGTTAGGGCTGAAGCTTTCTTT.

This chain joins TRBV7-3 and TRBJ1-2, with 8 positions matching TRBD1. With V trimmed by 1 base and J by 4 bases, 8 bases remained unmatched. This CDR3 is built from 16 residues. Germline V lookup: CDR1 SGHTA, CDR2 FQGTGA. The CDR3 sequence: CASSLRGGQGGYGYTF. DNA for the CDR3: TGTGCCAGCAGCTTAAGGGGCGGACAGGGAGGCTATGGCTACACCTTC.

This clone was picked up a small number of times. The V call is TRBV14, the J call TRBJ2-3; TRBD1 might be the D (6 bases). The V gene's germline CDR1 is SGHDN and CDR2 FVKESK. Trimming pared 8 bases from V and 1 base from J, leaving 10 bases between. The CDR3 extends over 13 amino acids. CDR3 protein: CASREGGTDTQYF. CDR3 coding DNA: TGTGCCAGCCGTGAGGGGGGCACAGATACGCAGTATTTT.

CDR3 protein: CASSLILAGVNNEQFF. The DNA of the CDR3 is TGCGCCAGCAGCTTGATTCTAGCGGGGGTAAACAATGAGCAGTTCTTC. This rearrangement joins TRBV5-1 to TRBJ2-1, with 10 positions matching TRBD2. There are 16 residues in the CDR3. V shed 1 base, J shed 5 bases, and the junction held 6 bases outside the gene matches. Looked up from germline, CDR1 is SGHRS and CDR2 is YFSETQ. Using reference TRBV5-1 and TRBJ2-1 for the parts outside the CDR3, the full variable domain is KAGVTQTPRYLIKTRGQQVTLSCSPISGHRSVSWYQQTPGQGLQFLFEYFSETQRNKGNFPGRFSGRQFSNSRSEMNVSTLELGDSALYLCASSLILAGVNNEQFFGPGTRLTVL.

The rearrangement links TRBV4-3 to TRBJ2-1; 9 bases are shared with TRBD1. The V gene's germline CDR1 is LGHNA and CDR2 YSLEER. V trimming: 1 base; J trimming: 2 bases; junction bases outside the gene matches: 0. The CDR3 is made up of 15 amino acids. For the CDR3, the DNA is TGCGCCAGCAGCCAAGGACAGGGGGCCTACAATGAGCAGTTCTTC. This codes for CASSQGQGAYNEQFF.

CDR3 region: CASSLGGFPAFF. The CDR3 nucleotides read TGTGCCAGCAGCTTAGGAGGGTTTCCCGCTTTCTTT. The chain is built from TRBV11-2 and TRBJ1-1; D unclear. In germline, CDR1 is SGHAT, CDR2 FQNNGV. V lost 1 base to trimming and J lost 11 bases, with 11 bases between them. CDR3 size: 12 residues. The entire variable domain, with the rest obtained from reference TRBV11-2 and TRBJ1-1, is as follows: EAGVAQSPRYKIIEKRQSVAFWCNPISGHATLYWYQQILGQGPKLLIQFQNNGVVDDSQLPKDRFSAERLKGVDSTLKIQPAKLEDSAVYLCASSLGGFPAFFGQGTRLTVV.

The V call is TRBV7-9, the J call TRBJ2-5, with TRBD2 identical over 13 bases. Germline assignment: CDR1 SEHNR and CDR2 FQNEAQ (reference sequence). There are 16 residues in the CDR3. Trimming cost V 4 bases and J 2 bases; bases outside gene matches: 4. The CDR3 region is CASSSRLAGGQETQYF. CDR3 in DNA: TGTGCCAGCAGCTCTCGACTAGCGGGGGGTCAAGAGACCCAGTACTTC.

V usage is TRBV5-1 and J usage is TRBJ2-6, with 7 bases that match TRBD1. Germline assignment: CDR1 SGHRS and CDR2 YFSETQ. After removal of 7 bases from V and 2 bases from J, the junction contained 6 bases not matched to a gene. The CDR3 sequence is 15 residues long. This CDR3 reads CASVPDRAGANVLTF. The DNA for the CDR3 is TGCGCCAGCGTGCCCGACAGGGCTGGGGCCAACGTCCTGACTTTC.

The CDR3 loop is CASSGRTGVNQPQHF. CDR3 coding DNA: TGTGCCAGCAGTGGGAGGACAGGGGTAAATCAGCCCCAGCATTTT. The chain carries TRBV6-1 and TRBJ1-5; the match to TRBD1 covers 9 bases. J gave up 4 bases and V 4 bases, and 5 bases lay outside the gene matches. There are 15 residues in the CDR3. CDR1 and CDR2 (germline): MNHNS, SASEGT.

The V call is TRBV4-2, the J call TRBJ1-2; D is uncertain. The CDR3 sequence is 16 residues long. Deletions cut 3 bases from V and 0 bases from J, with 14 bases between. Germline CDR1 LGHNA, CDR2 YNFKEQ. The CDR3 reads CASSQDSDGANYGYTF. CDR3 coding DNA: TGTGCCAGCAGCCAGGATTCAGACGGAGCTAACTATGGCTACACCTTC.

This chain connects TRBV6-5 to TRBJ2-5; the match to TRBD1 covers 7 bases. V lost 7 bases to trimming and J lost 5 bases; unmatched junction nucleotides: 10. CDR3 length equals 14 residues. Germline V gene sequence: CDR1 MNHEY, CDR2 SVGAGI. Here the CDR3 DNA reads TGTGCCAGCAAAGACAGGGCGCTCCCGGAGACCCAGTACTTC. Its translation: CASKDRALPETQYF.

This rearrangement joins TRBV27 to TRBJ2-7; 8 nucleotides align to TRBD1. Germline CDR1 reads MNHEY; CDR2 reads SMNVEV (reference sequence). The CDR3 covers 16 residues. V shed 4 bases, J shed 6 bases, and the junction held 14 bases outside the gene matches. The CDR3 DNA reads as TGTGCCAGCAGTTACGGCCTTCGAGGACAGGGCTTCGAGCAGTACTTC. Translating it yields CASSYGLRGQGFEQYF.

The chain carries TRBV7-2 and TRBJ2-3; 9 bases match TRBD2. V gave up 3 bases and J gave up 3 bases; unmatched junction bases: 4. The CDR3 length is 15 residues. The germline CDR1 and CDR2 sequences are SGHTA and FQGNSA. This chain's CDR3 is CASSFSGRRTDTQYF. CDR3 sequence (DNA): TGTGCCAGCAGCTTTAGCGGGAGAAGGACAGATACGCAGTATTTT.